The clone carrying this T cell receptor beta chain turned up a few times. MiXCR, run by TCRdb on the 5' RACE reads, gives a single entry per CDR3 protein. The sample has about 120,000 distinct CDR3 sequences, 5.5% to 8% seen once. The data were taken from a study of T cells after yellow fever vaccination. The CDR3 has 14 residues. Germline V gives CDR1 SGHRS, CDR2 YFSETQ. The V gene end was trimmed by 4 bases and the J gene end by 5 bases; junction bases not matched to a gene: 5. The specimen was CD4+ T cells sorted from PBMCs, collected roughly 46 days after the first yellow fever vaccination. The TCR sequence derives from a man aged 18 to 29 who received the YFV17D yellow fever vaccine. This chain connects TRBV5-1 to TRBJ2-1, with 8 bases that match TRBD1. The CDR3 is CASSEGQVDNEQFF. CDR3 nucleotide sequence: TGCGCCAGCAGCGAGGGACAGGTTGACAATGAGCAGTTCTTC. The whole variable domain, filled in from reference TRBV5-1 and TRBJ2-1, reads KAGVTQTPRYLIKTRGQQVTLSCSPISGHRSVSWYQQTPGQGLQFLFEYFSETQRNKGNFPGRFSGRQFSNSRSEMNVSTLELGDSALYLCASSEGQVDNEQFFGPGTRLTVL.